This T cell receptor (beta chain) comes out of a study of blood T cells in healthy people across ages. Together with a sample-barcoded 5' primer, a J-beta primer mix was included in a second PCR lasting roughly 7 to 11 cycles. Every sample gave at least 3 million paired-end reads containing CDR3. TCRdb ran MiXCR on the 5' RACE reads and lists one entry per CDR3 protein. The data contain around 940,000 distinct CDR3 sequences, roughly 47% of them singletons. Germline CDR1 SGHRS, CDR2 YFSETQ. V was pared by 3 bases and J by 3 bases, with 7 bases between. The CDR3 has 12 residues. Worth noting for this clonotype: What it binds is not known.

General study points: The donors' CMV status was not determined, possibly confounding changes in expanded clonotypes.

The sequenced material came from blood. The receptor's source is an older woman in good health. The V call is TRBV5-1, the J call TRBJ2-7; D is tentatively TRBD1 or TRBD2 (5 bases each). The CDR3 region has the DNA TGCGCCAGCAGCTGGGACGACTACGAGCAGTACTTC. It yields the protein CASSWDDYEQYF.